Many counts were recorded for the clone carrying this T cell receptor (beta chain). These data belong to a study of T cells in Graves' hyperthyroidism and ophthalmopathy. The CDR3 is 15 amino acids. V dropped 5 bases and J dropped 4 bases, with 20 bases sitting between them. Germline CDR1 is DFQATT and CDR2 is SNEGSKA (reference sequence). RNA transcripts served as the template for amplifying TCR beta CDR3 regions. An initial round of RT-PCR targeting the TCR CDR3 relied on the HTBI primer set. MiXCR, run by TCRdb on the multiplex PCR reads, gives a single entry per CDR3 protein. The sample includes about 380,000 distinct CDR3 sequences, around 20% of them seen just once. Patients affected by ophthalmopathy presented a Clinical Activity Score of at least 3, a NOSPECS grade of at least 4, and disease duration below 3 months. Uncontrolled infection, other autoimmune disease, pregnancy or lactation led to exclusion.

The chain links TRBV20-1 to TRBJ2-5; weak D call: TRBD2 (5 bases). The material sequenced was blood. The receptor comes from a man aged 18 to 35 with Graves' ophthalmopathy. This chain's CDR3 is CSARWHTGVRETQYF. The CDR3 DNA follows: TGCAGTGCTCGGTGGCACACCGGGGTCCGAGAGACCCAGTACTTC.